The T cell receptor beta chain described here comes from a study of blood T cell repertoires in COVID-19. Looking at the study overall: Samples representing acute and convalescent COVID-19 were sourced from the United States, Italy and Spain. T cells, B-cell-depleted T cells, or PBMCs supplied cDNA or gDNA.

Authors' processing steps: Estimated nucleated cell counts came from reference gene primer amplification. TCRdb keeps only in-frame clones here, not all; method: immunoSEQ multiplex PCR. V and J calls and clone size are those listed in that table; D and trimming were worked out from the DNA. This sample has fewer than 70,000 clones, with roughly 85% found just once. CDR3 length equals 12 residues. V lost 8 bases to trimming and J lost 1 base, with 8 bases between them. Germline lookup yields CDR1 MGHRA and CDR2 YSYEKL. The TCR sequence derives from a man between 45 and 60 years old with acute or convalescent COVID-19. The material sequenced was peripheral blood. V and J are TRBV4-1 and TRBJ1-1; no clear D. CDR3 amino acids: CASSTQNTEAFF. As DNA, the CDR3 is TGCGCCAGCTCAACACAGAACACTGAAGCTTTCTTT.